This entry concerns a single TCR beta chain. The target antigen is unknown. The length of the CDR3 is 13 residues. V lost 5 bases and J lost 5, with 13 bases in between. This record belongs to a study of T cell responses to AZD1222 COVID-19 vaccine. General observations from the study: Baseline testing showed seropositivity in only a handful of AZD1222 recipients. There were mostly white British donors and more females than males, and clonal diversity was possibly underestimated. Spike-specific TCR breadth and depth went up after people got two AZD1222 doses. Nearly half of unique spike-specific TCRs reportedly avoided B.1.351 and B.1.1.7 mutated regions.

Some clones are missing from TCRdb's copy, which holds only in-frame ones; the method was immunoSEQ multiplex PCR. The repertoire holds about 110,000 clones, with about nine tenths as singletons. The V and J genes are TRBV12-3 or TRBV12-4 and TRBJ2-7, with a weak D call TRBD2 (6 bases). The sample in question was peripheral blood, obtained on day 0 of AZD1222 vaccination. The TCR was taken from an adult in good health. CDR3 DNA: TGTGCCAGCAGTCTCCGGGACTTAAACGAGCAGTACTTC. Translating it yields CASSLRDLNEQYF.